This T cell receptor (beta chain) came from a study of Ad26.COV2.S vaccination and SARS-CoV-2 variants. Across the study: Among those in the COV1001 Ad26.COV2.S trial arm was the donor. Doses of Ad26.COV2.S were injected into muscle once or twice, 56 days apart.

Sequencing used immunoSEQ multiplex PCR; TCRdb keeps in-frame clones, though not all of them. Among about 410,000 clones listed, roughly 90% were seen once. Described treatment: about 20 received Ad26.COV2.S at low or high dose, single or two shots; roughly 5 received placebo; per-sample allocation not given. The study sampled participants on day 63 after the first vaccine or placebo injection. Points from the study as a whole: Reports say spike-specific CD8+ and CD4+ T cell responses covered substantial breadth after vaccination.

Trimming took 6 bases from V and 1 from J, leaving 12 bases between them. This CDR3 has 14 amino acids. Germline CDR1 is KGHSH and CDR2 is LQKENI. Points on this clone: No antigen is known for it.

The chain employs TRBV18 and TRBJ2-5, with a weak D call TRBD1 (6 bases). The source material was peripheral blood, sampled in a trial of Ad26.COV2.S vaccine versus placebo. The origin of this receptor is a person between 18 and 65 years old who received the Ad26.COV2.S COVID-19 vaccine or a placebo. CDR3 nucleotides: TGTGCCAGCTCGGACAGTTTTACCCAAGAGACCCAGTACTTC. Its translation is CASSDSFTQETQYF.